The clone carrying this T cell receptor (beta chain) was counted only a few times. Its antigen is not identified. The data stem from a study of T cell repertoires in cytomegalovirus infection. Study-wide context: An indication of both CMV infection and matching HLA type came from public TCR beta signatures.

Study-level results: Clonotype analysis showed dominance of the ex vivo response by HLA-C-restricted CMV-specific TCR beta clonotypes.

V lost 4 bases to trimming and J lost 0 bases, with 9 bases between them. This CDR3 comprises 14 residues. CDR1 is SGHNT, CDR2 YENEEA, per germline. A single record per CDR3 protein comes from TCRdb applying MiXCR to the reads. The sample yields more than 150,000 distinct CDR3 sequences, around 20% seen once. The sequence was collected from a human donor in good health (CMV status not recorded). Some clones in this sample may be carry-over from other donors' samples. Specimen: PBMCs. The rearrangement uses TRBV11-3 and TRBJ1-2, with D perhaps TRBD1 (5 bases). Here the CDR3 reads CASSSGGANYGYTF. The CDR3 nucleotides are TGTGCCAGCAGCTCCGGGGGGGCTAACTATGGCTACACCTTC.